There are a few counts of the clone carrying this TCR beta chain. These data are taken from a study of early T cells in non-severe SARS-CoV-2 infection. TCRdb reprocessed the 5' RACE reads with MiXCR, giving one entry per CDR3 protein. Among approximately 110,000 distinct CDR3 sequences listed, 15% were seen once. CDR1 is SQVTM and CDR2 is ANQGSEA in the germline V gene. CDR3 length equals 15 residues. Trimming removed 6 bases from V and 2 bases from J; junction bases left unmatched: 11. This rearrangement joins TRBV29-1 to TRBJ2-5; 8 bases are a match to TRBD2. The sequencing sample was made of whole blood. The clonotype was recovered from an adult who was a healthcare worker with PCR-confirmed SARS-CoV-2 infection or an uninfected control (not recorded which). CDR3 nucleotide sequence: TGCAGCGTCGAACCCGGGACTAGGACTCAAGAGACCCAGTACTTC. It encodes CSVEPGTRTQETQYF.